Here is one T cell receptor (beta chain) with its context. No cognate antigen has been identified for it. Base quality data are lacking; no much larger clone is found one base away. The germline V end is reduced by 5 bases and the J end by 7 bases; junction bases left unmatched: 7. As encoded in the germline V gene, CDR1 is SGHAT while CDR2 is FQNNGV. The CDR3 contains 15 residues, cysteine and phenylalanine counted. Here the CDR3 DNA is all that survives: 45 bases in frame from base 1. This entry comes from a study of OX40 agonist ivuxolimab in advanced cancers. With regard to the full study: Ivuxolimab, which targeted the costimulatory receptor OX40 (CD134), was an agonistic, fully human IgG2 monoclonal antibody. Intravenous ivuxolimab was administered to patients every 2 weeks at six dose levels: 0.01, 0.1, 0.3, 1.5, 3 and 10 mg/kg. Of the 50 to 55 dose-escalation patients, hepatocellular carcinoma was present in approximately 20, melanoma in approximately 15, renal cell carcinoma in 9 and head and neck cancer in 9. In the dose-escalation cohort, approximately 82% of patients were male, and the mean age was around 60 years with a range of roughly 23 to 79. Patients were allowed to have had prior anti-PD-1, anti-PD-L1 or anti-CTLA-4 therapy, and roughly two fifths of the dose-escalation patients had been treated with checkpoint inhibitors. Three dose-escalation patients achieved partial responses, one with hepatocellular carcinoma and two with cutaneous melanoma. Peripheral TCRbeta sequencing was intended to test whether TCR sequence diversity was altered and clonal T-cell expansion was caused by ivuxolimab. The paper reports the monotherapy dose-escalation portion (N of about 47 patients) of the phase I ivuxolimab trial. Study-level results and caveats: In the 0.1-3.0 mg/kg groups, partial responders had among the lowest normalized peripheral clonal expansion, particularly in CD8+ T cells. At doses from 0.1 to 3.0 mg/kg, clonal expansion was seen in both CD4+ and CD8+ blood T cells between baseline and week 6. Low levels of normalized T-cell clonal expansion were also seen in some nonresponding patients. Which antigens the clonally expanded peripheral T cells were specific for was not determined. On average, CD8+ T cells showed more expanded clones than CD4+ T cells after ivuxolimab.

Patients with autoimmune disease history or receiving systemic immunosuppression were excluded from the trial. Peripheral blood for TCR sequencing was collected from all dose cohorts at baseline, on cycle 4 day 1, and on cycle 7 day 1. Samples came from an open-label, multicenter, first-in-human phase I dose-escalation trial of ivuxolimab. Adults with locally advanced or metastatic melanoma, renal cell carcinoma, hepatocellular carcinoma or head and neck squamous cell carcinoma were enrolled in the trial. Before TCR sequencing, CD4+ T cells and CD8+ T cells were sorted from peripheral blood as separate populations. To sequence the TCRbeta CDR3 region, genomic DNA was isolated from the sorted cells. TCRbeta CDR3 regions were sequenced using the immunoSEQ Assay. The source is immuneACCESS, and TCRdb retained only in-frame sequences with V and J called. Part of the clones is not carried over; for the studies checked, unresolved V genes explain less than half of this, and the remainder is unexplained. For this sample there are tens of thousands of clones; 80% to 90% appear just once. The biggest ten clones account for about 25% of the sample.

The rearrangement joined TRBV11-2 to TRBJ2-7, and 14 bases in between align with TRBD2. The TCR sequence derives from an adult with an advanced solid tumor such as melanoma, head and neck, liver or kidney cancer. The sequencing used CD4+ or CD8+ T cells sorted from blood, collected in a trial of the OX40 agonist ivuxolimab. The nucleotide sequence is given as TGTGCCAGCAGCGACACGGGACTAGCGGGAGTTGAGCAGTACTTC. Its protein is CASSDTGLAGVEQYF.